Sequencing of this TCR beta chain was carried out in a study of cytomegalovirus exposure and HLA in healthy donors. Points from the study as a whole: It emerged from a later analysis that several of the most significant clusters appeared to be linked to common viral pathogens.

The germline V gene encodes CDR1 SGHDN and CDR2 FVKESK. The germline V and J ends were trimmed by 4 bases and 4 bases, with 10 bases remaining between them. The CDR3 is 13 residues long. With 60 Vbeta and 13 Jbeta primers, the PCR was carried out. Libraries were prepared by immunoSEQ multiplex PCR; TCRdb keeps only in-frame clonotypes and omits some of them. The repertoire holds 95,000 to 150,000 clones, with about 9.4% as singletons. Remarks on this clone: Its matching antigen is unknown.

This chain connects TRBV14 to TRBJ1-1; D unclear. The clonotype comes from a woman aged 35 to 49 in good health and CMV-seropositive. Sequenced: PBMCs. The CDR3 DNA is TGTGCCAGCAGCCTTCTGGGGAGCACTGAAGCTTTCTTT. This gives the protein CASSLLGSTEAFF.